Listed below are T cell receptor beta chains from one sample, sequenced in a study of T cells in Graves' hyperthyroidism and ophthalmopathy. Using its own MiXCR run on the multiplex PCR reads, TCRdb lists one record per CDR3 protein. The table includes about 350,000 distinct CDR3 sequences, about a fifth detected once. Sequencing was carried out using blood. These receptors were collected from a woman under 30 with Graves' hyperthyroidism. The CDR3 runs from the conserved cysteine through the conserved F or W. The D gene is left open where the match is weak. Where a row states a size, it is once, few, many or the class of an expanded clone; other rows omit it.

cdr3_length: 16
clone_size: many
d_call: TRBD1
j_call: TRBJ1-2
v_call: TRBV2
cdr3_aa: CASRGDSTLSLYGYTF
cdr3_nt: TGTGCCAGCAGGGGGGACAGCACCCTCTCTCTCTATGGCTACACCTTC

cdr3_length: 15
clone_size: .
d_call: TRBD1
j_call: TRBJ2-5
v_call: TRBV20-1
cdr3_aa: CSARDGTGAQETQYF
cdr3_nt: TGCAGTGCTAGAGACGGGACAGGAGCCCAAGAGACCCAGTACTTC

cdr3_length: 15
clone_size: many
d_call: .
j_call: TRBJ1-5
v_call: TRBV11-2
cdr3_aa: CASSLVPEPNQPQHF
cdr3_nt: TGTGCCAGCAGCTTAGTCCCAGAACCCAATCAGCCCCAGCATTTT

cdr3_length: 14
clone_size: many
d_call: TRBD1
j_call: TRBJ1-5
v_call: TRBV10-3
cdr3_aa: CATTGGAGNQPQHF
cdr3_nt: TGTGCCACTACAGGGGGCGCGGGCAATCAGCCCCAGCATTTT

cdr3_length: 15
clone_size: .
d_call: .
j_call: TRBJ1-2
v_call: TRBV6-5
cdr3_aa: CASSYFRRVEVGYTF
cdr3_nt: TGTGCCAGCAGTTACTTTCGCAGGGTCGAGGTTGGCTACACCTTC

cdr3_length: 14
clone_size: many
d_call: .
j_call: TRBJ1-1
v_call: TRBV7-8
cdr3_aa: CASSRLGQGTEAFF
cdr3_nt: TGTGCCAGCAGCCGGCTGGGGCAGGGCACTGAAGCTTTCTTT

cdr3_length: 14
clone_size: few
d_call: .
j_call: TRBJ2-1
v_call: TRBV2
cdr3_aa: CASSDIASYNEQFF
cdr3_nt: TGTGCCAGCAGTGATATCGCCAGTTACAATGAGCAGTTCTTC

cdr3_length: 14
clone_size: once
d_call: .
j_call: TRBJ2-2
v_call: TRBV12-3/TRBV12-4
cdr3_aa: CASRNDRSPGELFF
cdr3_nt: TGTGCCAGCAGAAACGACAGGTCCCCCGGGGAGCTGTTTTTT

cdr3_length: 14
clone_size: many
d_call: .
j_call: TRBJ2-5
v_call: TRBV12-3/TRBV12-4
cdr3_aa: CASSFRVRQETQYF
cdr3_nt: TGTGCCAGCAGTTTCAGGGTTCGGCAAGAGACCCAGTACTTC

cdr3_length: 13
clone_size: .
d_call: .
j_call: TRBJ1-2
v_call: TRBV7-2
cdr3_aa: CASSLAVLFGYTF
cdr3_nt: TGTGCCAGCAGCTTGGCAGTACTCTTTGGCTACACCTTC

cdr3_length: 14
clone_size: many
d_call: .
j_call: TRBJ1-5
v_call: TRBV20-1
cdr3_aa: CSAREGGGSGPQHF
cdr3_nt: TGCAGTGCTAGAGAAGGCGGGGGATCCGGCCCCCAGCATTTT

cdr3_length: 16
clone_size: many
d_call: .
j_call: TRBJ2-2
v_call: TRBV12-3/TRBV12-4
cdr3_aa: CASSFSGGAEGGELFF
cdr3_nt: TGTGCCAGCAGTTTCTCTGGGGGCGCTGAGGGCGGGGAGCTGTTTTTT

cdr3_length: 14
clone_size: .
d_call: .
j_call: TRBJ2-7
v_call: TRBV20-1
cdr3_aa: CSVSGIHGAYEQYF
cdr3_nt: TGCAGTGTCTCCGGAATCCACGGGGCCTACGAGCAGTACTTC

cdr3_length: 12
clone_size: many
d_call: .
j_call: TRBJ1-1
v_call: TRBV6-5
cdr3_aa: CASRARGTEAFF
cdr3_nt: TGTGCCAGCAGGGCCAGGGGCACTGAAGCTTTCTTT

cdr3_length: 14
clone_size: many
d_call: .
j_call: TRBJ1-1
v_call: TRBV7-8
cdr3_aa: CASSLDEMNTEAFF
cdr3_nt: TGTGCCAGCAGCTTAGATGAGATGAACACTGAAGCTTTCTTT

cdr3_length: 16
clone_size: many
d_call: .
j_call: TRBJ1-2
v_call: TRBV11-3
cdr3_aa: CASSLLGQNAYYGYTF
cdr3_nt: TGTGCCAGCAGCTTATTGGGGCAGAACGCCTACTATGGCTACACCTTC

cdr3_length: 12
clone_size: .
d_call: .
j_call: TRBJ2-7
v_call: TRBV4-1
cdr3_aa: CASSQGEYEQYF
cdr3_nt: TGCGCCAGCAGCCAAGGTGAATACGAGCAGTACTTC

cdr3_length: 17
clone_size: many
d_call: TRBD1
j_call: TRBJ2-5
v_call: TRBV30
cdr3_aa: CAWSPGWDRGLKETQYF
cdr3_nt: TGTGCCTGGAGTCCGGGCTGGGACAGGGGGTTAAAAGAGACCCAGTACTTC

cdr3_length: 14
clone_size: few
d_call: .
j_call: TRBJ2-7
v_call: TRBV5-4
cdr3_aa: CASSFWQGGYEQYF
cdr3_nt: TGTGCCAGCAGCTTTTGGCAGGGTGGCTACGAGCAGTACTTC

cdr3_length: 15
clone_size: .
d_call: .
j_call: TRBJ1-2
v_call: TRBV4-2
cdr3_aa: CASSQVFSGNYGYTF
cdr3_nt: TGTGCCAGCAGCCAAGTTTTCTCTGGGAACTATGGCTACACCTTC

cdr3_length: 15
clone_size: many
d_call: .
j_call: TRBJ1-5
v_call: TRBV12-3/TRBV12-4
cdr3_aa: CASSLPPGVNQPQHF
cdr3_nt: TGTGCCAGCAGTTTACCCCCTGGCGTGAATCAGCCCCAGCATTTT

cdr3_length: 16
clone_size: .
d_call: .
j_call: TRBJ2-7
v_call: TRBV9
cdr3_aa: CASSHSWGGGPYEQYF
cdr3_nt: TGTGCCAGCAGCCACAGTTGGGGAGGGGGCCCCTACGAGCAGTACTTC

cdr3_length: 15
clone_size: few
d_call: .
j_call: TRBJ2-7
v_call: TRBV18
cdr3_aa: CASSPRQFASYEQYF
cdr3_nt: TGTGCCAGCTCACCCCGACAGTTCGCATCCTACGAGCAGTACTTC

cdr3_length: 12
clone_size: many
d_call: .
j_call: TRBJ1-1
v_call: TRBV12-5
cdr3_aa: CASGRSPGEAFF
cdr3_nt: TGTGCTAGTGGCAGATCCCCGGGGGAAGCTTTCTTT

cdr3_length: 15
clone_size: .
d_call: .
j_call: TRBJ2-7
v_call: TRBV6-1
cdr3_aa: CASSEAGLGSNDQYF
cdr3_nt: TGTGCCAGCAGTGAAGCGGGGCTGGGGAGCAACGATCAGTACTTC

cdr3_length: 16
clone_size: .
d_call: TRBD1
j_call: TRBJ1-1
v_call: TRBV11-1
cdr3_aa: CASSSTDRAVDTEAFF
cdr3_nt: TGTGCCAGCAGCTCCACGGACAGGGCGGTCGACACTGAAGCTTTCTTT

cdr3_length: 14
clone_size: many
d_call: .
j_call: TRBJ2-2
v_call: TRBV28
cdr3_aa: CASRLGGATGELFF
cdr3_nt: TGTGCCAGCAGGTTGGGAGGAGCCACCGGGGAGCTGTTTTTT

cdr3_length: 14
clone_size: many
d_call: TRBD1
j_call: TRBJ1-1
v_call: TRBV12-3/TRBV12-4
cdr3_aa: CASSLTGDDTEAFF
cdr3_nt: TGTGCCAGCAGTTTGACAGGGGATGACACTGAAGCTTTCTTT

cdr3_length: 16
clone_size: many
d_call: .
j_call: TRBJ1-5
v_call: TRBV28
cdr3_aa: CASSLLDVGSNQPQHF
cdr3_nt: TGTGCCAGCAGTTTACTGGACGTGGGGAGCAATCAGCCCCAGCATTTT

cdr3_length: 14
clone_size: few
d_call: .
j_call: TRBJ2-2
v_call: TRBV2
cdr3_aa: CASQSAGITGELFF
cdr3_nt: TGTGCCAGCCAATCCGCGGGGATCACCGGGGAGCTGTTTTTT

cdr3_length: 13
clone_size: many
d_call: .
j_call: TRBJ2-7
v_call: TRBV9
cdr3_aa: CAGSVSVSYEQYF
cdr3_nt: TGTGCCGGCAGCGTATCTGTCTCCTACGAGCAGTACTTC

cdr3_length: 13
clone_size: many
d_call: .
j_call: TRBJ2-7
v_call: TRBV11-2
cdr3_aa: CASTQGGSREQYF
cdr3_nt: TGTGCCAGCACCCAAGGGGGGTCTCGAGAGCAGTACTTC

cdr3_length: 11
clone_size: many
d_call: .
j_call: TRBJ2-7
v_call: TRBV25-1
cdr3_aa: CASSPYSEQYF
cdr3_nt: TGTGCCAGCAGTCCGTACTCCGAGCAGTACTTC

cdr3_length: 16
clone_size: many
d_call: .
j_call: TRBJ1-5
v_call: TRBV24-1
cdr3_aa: CATSDSRLYSNQPQHF
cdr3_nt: TGTGCCACCAGTGATTCCCGGCTATATAGCAATCAGCCCCAGCATTTT

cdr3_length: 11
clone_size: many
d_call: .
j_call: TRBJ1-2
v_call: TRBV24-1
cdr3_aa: CATSDLAGYTF
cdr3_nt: TGTGCCACCAGTGACCTTGCAGGCTACACCTTC

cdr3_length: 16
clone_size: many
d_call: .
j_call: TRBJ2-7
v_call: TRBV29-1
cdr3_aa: CSVDPTGQRSSYEQYF
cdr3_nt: TGCAGCGTTGATCCTACAGGACAGCGAAGCTCCTACGAGCAGTACTTC

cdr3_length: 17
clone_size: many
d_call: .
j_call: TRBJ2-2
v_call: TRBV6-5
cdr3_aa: CASSYTRAAGNTGELFF
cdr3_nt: TGTGCCAGCAGTTACACTCGGGCGGCGGGGAACACCGGGGAGCTGTTTTTT

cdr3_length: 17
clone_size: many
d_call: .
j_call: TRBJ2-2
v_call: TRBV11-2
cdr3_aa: CASSLVGATLRTGELFF
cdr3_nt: TGTGCCAGCAGCTTAGTGGGTGCGACGCTGCGCACCGGGGAGCTGTTTTTT

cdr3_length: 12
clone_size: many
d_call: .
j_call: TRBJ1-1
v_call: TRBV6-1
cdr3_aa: CASSVKNTEAFF
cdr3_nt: TGTGCCAGCAGTGTAAAGAACACTGAAGCTTTCTTT

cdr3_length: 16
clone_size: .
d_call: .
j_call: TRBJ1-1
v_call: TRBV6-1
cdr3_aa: CASSEQKGTLDTEAFF
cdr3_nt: TGTGCCAGCAGTGAACAAAAGGGCACCCTGGACACTGAAGCTTTCTTT

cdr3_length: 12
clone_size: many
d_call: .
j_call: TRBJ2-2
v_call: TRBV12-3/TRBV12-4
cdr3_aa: CASSFKSGELFF
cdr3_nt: TGTGCCAGCAGTTTTAAGTCCGGGGAGCTGTTTTTT

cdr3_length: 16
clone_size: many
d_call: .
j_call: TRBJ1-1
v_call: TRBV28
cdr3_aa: CASSLVQGFMNTEAFF
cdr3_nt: TGTGCCAGCAGTTTAGTCCAGGGGTTCATGAACACTGAAGCTTTCTTT

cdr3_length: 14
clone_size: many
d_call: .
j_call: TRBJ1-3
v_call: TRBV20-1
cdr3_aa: CSARVDGGRNTIYF
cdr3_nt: TGCAGTGCTAGAGTGGATGGGGGGAGGAACACCATATATTTT

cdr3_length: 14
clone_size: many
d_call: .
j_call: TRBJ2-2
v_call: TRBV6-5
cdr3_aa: CASSYRTNTGELFF
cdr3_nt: TGTGCCAGCAGTTACAGGACGAACACCGGGGAGCTGTTTTTT

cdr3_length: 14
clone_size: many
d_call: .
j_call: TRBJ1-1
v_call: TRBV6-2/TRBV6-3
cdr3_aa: CASSYALGCTEAFF
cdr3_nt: TGTGCCAGCAGTTACGCTCTGGGGTGCACTGAAGCTTTCTTT

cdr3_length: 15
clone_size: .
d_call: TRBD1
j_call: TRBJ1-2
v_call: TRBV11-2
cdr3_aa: CASSPAGTGGYGYTF
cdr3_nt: TGTGCCAGCAGCCCGGCCGGGACAGGGGGCTATGGCTACACCTTC

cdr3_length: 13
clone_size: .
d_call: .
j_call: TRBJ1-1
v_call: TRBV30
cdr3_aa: CAWSPTLAPEAFF
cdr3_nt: TGTGCCTGGAGTCCGACCCTTGCCCCTGAAGCTTTCTTT

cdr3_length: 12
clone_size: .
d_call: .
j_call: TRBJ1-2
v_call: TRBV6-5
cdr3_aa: CASSSTVGGYTF
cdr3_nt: TGTGCCAGCAGTTCGACAGTAGGTGGCTACACCTTC

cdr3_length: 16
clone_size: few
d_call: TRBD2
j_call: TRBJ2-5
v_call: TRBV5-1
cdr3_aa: CASSLSAGGTQETQYF
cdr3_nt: TGCGCCAGCAGCTTGTCAGCGGGGGGTACCCAAGAGACCCAGTACTTC

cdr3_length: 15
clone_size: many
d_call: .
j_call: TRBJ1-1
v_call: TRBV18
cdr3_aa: CASSPLFGVNTEAFF
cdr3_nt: TGTGCCAGCTCACCACTGTTCGGAGTCAACACTGAAGCTTTCTTT

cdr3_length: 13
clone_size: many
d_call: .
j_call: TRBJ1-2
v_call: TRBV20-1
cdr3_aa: CSAEHRASDGYTF
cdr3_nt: TGCAGTGCTGAGCACCGGGCCTCAGATGGCTACACCTTC

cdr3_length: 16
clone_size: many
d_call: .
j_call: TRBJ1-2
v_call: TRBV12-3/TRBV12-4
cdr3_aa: CTSRLRSTGSWTGYTF
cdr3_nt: TGTACCAGCAGACTAAGGTCAACAGGAAGTTGGACTGGCTACACCTTC